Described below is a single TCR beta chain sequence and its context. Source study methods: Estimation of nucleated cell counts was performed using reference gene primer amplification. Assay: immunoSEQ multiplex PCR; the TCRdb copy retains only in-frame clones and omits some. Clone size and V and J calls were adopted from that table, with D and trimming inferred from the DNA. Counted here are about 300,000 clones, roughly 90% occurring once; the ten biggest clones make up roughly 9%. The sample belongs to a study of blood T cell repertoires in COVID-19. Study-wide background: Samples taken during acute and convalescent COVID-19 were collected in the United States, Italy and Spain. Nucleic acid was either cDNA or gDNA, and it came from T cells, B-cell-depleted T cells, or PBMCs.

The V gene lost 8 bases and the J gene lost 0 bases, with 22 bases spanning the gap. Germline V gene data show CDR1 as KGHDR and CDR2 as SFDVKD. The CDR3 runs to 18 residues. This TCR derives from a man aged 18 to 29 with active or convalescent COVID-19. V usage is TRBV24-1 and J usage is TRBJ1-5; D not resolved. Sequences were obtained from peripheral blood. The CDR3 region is CATTRRACGEGSNQPQHF. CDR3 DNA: TGTGCCACCACTAGAAGGGCCTGTGGAGAGGGTAGCAATCAGCCCCAGCATTTT.